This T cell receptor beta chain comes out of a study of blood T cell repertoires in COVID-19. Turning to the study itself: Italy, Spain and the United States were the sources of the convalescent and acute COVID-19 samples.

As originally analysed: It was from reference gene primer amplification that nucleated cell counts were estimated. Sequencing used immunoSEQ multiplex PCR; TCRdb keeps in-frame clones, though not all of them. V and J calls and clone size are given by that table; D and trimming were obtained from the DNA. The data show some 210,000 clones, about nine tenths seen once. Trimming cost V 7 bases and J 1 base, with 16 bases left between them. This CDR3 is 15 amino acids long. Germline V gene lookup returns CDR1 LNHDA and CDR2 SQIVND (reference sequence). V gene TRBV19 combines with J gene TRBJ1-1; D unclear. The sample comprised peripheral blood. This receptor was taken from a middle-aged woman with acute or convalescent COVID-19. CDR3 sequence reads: CASKPEGGWNTEAFF. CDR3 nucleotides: TGTGCCAGTAAACCGGAGGGAGGATGGAACACTGAAGCTTTCTTT.